Sequencing of this T cell receptor beta chain was carried out in a study of T cells expressing NK-cell markers. This CDR3 has 16 amino acids. Per germline, CDR1 SGDLS and CDR2 YYNGEE. For each CDR3 protein, TCRdb gives one entry from its re-call of the 5' RACE reads, without DNA. There are hundreds of thousands of distinct CDR3 sequences in the sample, with roughly 3.5% held by the top ten. The sequence was obtained from a young man in good health. The material sequenced was blood T cells: a sorted CD56 or NKG2C T cell subset, CD4+ or CD8+ T cells, or bulk PBMC T cells (not recorded which). This chain links TRBV9 with TRBJ2-1; the TCRdb call, TRBD1, lacks DNA for checking. The CDR3 region is CASSGGPTSAYNEQFF.